Listed here are 7 T cell receptor beta chains from one sample, sequenced in a study of CD8 T cells in Susac syndrome. With random hexamers, reverse transcription was performed on about 0.45 to 1 ug of RNA. TCRdb reprocessed the immunoSEQ multiplex PCR reads via MiXCR and lists one record per CDR3 protein. The sample has some 160,000 distinct CDR3 sequences; 92% are singletons. Sequencing was performed on CD4+ T cells from PBMCs. The receptors were sampled from a human donor in good health.

The chain is built from TRBV20-1 and TRBJ2-3; D is unresolved. V was shortened by 1 base and J by 1 base, with 6 bases between the two germline ends. Germline values: CDR1 DFQATT, CDR2 SNEGSKA (reference sequence). The CDR3 has 13 amino acids. The CDR3 bases are TGCAGTGCTAGAGTGGGCGGCACAGATACGCAGTATTTT. Its translation is CSARVGGTDTQYF.

The chain employs TRBV7-2 and TRBJ2-1; the match to TRBD1 covers 7 bases. The length of the CDR3 is 16 residues. CDR1 SGHTA and CDR2 FQGNSA come from the germline V gene. Trimming removed 1 base from V and 7 bases from J; junction bases left unmatched: 10. The chain's CDR3 is CASSLGVGRGSNEQFF. CDR3 nucleotides: TGTGCCAGCAGCTTAGGAGTGGGCAGGGGGTCTAATGAGCAGTTCTTC.

This sequence joins TRBV6-2 or TRBV6-3 and TRBJ2-2; 12 bases agree with TRBD2. The V and J ends lost 6 bases and 4 bases, in that order; junction bases with no gene match: 0. The CDR3 has 14 residues. The germline gives CDR1 MNHEY, CDR2 SVGEGT. The CDR3 DNA is TGTGCCAGCAGGGGACTAGCGGGCACCGGGGAGCTGTTTTTT. Its translation: CASRGLAGTGELFF.

This clonotype has a single count. This chain's CDR3 is CASSPPRRAGDTQYF. The DNA of the CDR3 is TGTGCCAGCTCACCACCGAGGAGGGCGGGGGATACGCAGTATTTT. The chain uses TRBV18 and TRBJ2-3; D perhaps matches TRBD2 (6 bases). CDR3 length: 15 amino acids. Trimming pared 0 bases from V and 6 bases from J, leaving 13 bases between. Germline V lookup: CDR1 KGHSH, CDR2 LQKENI.

This clonotype occurred a few times. The V call is TRBV30, the J call TRBJ2-7; 10 bases fit TRBD2. This CDR3 is 15 amino acids long. CDR1 and CDR2 from the germline V gene are GTSNPN and SVGIG (reference sequence). Trimming cost V 2 bases and J 1 base; bases outside gene matches: 5. As DNA, the CDR3 is TGTGCCTGGAGTCCTCTAGCGGGGGTTTCCTACGAGCAGTACTTC. Protein product: CAWSPLAGVSYEQYF.

The chain couples TRBV18 to TRBJ2-1; D gene ambiguous. CDR1 is KGHSH, CDR2 LQKENI, per germline. Trimming cost V 3 bases and J 5 bases, with 8 bases left between them. The CDR3 is made up of 13 amino acids. The chain's CDR3 is CASSPSINNEQFF. Here the CDR3 DNA reads TGTGCCAGCTCACCGTCCATCAACAATGAGCAGTTCTTC.

This chain joins TRBV7-3 and TRBJ2-7; D perhaps matches TRBD1 (6 bases). Germline V CDR1 and CDR2: SGHTA, FQGTGA. Between the trimmed V and J ends, which lost 8 bases and 2 bases, there was a span of 10 bases. This CDR3 comprises 12 residues. The CDR3 region is CASYKGAYEQYF. CDR3 bases: TGTGCCAGCTATAAGGGGGCCTACGAGCAGTACTTC.